A single sample gave rise to the 12 T cell receptor beta chains below, sequenced in a study of regulatory T cells in long-lasting Graves disease. Building the TCR beta libraries relied on iRepertoire HTBI primers, and CDR3 regions underwent Arm-PCR. TCRdb itself ran the multiplex PCR reads through MiXCR, one entry per CDR3 protein. The sample includes 440,000 or so distinct CDR3 sequences, 16% of them seen just once. The time point is: newly diagnosed GD, antithyroid drugs for less than 3 months. Extracted PBMC RNA gave rise to the TCR library. The same data also contributed to another study, on T cells in Graves' hyperthyroidism and ophthalmopathy.

This specimen was peripheral blood mononuclear cells (PBMCs), taken at new diagnosis, from a patient treated with antithyroid drugs. The receptors stem from a woman aged 25 to 39 with Graves disease.

This clonotype was counted at least ten times. V usage is TRBV7-2 and J usage is TRBJ2-7; D is undetermined. Germline V gives CDR1 SGHTA, CDR2 FQGNSA. V lost 5 bases and J lost 4, with 12 bases in between. The CDR3 totals 13 residues. The CDR3 nucleotides are TGTGCCAGCAGCATCTCATCCCGTTACGAGCAGTACTTC. Its translation: CASSISSRYEQYF.

This clonotype was counted ten times or more. The V gene is TRBV6-1, the J gene TRBJ2-2; D is perhaps TRBD2 (6 bases). Germline V gene data show CDR1 as MNHNS and CDR2 as SASEGT. V lost 8 bases to trimming and J lost 3 bases, with 13 bases between them. The CDR3 totals 14 residues. Written as DNA, the CDR3 is TGTGCCAGCCAAGGGGCGGGGTACACCGGGGAGCTGTTTTTT. This translates into CASQGAGYTGELFF.

In its sample, this clonotype was seen a few times. The junction shows a germline mismatch at one end, possibly a read error. The V call is TRBV13, the J call TRBJ2-1, with 7 bases matching TRBD2. CDR1 and CDR2 (germline): PRHDT, FYEKMQ (reference sequence). The CDR3 consists of 12 residues. The CDR3 DNA follows: TGTGCCAGCAGCCCGGGACTATGGCCCTCCCGCTTC. This encodes CASSPGLWPSRF.

Concerning this clonotype itself: A much bigger clone sits one base away, suggesting this may be a read error. The V call is TRBV2, the J call TRBJ2-1; D may correspond to TRBD1 or TRBD2 (5 bases each). V was shortened by 6 bases and J by 13 bases, with 16 bases between the two germline ends. Germline CDR1 SNHLY, CDR2 FYNNEI. The CDR3 is 12 residues long. CDR3 residues: CASREPVGTQFF. CDR3 in DNA: TGTGCCAGCAGGGAACCGGTAGGGACCCAGTTCTTC.

This clonotype was observed many times. This chain links TRBV20-1 with TRBJ2-5, with D possibly TRBD2 on 5 matching bases. Germline CDR1 and CDR2: DFQATT and SNEGSKA (reference sequence). The V gene lost 6 bases and the J gene lost 2 bases, with 16 bases spanning the gap. The CDR3 runs 14 residues. CDR3 coding DNA: TGCAGTGCCTACGGCCCGGAGGAGCAAGAGACCCAGTACTTC. It yields the protein CSAYGPEEQETQYF.

The gene calls are TRBV6-5 and TRBJ1-6; TRBD1 matches 7 bases. Trimming took 4 bases from V and 7 from J; bases not matched to a gene: 4. Germline V CDR1 and CDR2: MNHEY, SVGAGI. The CDR3 length is 14 residues. The CDR3 bases are TGTGCCAGCAGTTGGGGGACAGAAAATTCACCCCTCCACTTT. Its protein is CASSWGTENSPLHF.

This clonotype was observed at least ten times. This chain links TRBV5-1 with TRBJ2-2; D remains ambiguous. The germline V gene encodes CDR1 SGHRS and CDR2 YFSETQ. CDR3 length equals 15 residues. The germline V and J ends were trimmed by 0 bases and 0 bases, with 6 bases remaining between them. CDR3 loop: CASSLVSANTGELFF. In nucleotides, the CDR3 is TGCGCCAGCAGCTTGGTCAGCGCGAACACCGGGGAGCTGTTTTTT.

This clonotype was seen many times. The chain employs TRBV7-2 and TRBJ1-6, with D hard to call. Germline V lookup: CDR1 SGHTA, CDR2 FQGNSA. This CDR3 region has 14 residues. The ends were cut back, 6 bases at V and 1 base at J, with 7 bases in the middle. The DNA of the CDR3 is TGTGCCAGCAGTCCTCGGTCCTATAATTCACCCCTCCACTTT. It encodes CASSPRSYNSPLHF.

Note on this clonotype: An end of the junction differs from the germline gene, which may be a read error. The V call is TRBV20-1, the J call TRBJ2-7; 10 positions match TRBD2. This CDR3 comprises 15 residues. Germline CDR1 DFQATT, CDR2 SNEGSKA (reference sequence). In DNA, the CDR3 is TGCAGTGTCTGGACTAGCGGCAACCCGCCCTACGAGCTGTACTTC. Protein: CSVWTSGNPPYELYF.

This clonotype has a count of ten or more. The chain uses TRBV20-1 and TRBJ1-3; TRBD1 agrees at 9 bases. Germline CDR1 and CDR2: DFQATT and SNEGSKA (reference sequence). The CDR3 extends over 16 amino acids. The trim removed 6 bases at V and 0 bases at J, leaving 9 bases unmatched. This CDR3 is CSAPGQGVFSGNTIYF. For the CDR3, the DNA is TGCAGTGCCCCGGGACAGGGTGTTTTCTCTGGAAACACCATATATTTT.

This chain uses TRBV6-1 with TRBJ2-1, with 9 nucleotides matching TRBD1. Trimming cost V 7 bases and J 4 bases; bases outside gene matches: 8. CDR3 length: 15 amino acids. Germline assignment: CDR1 MNHNS and CDR2 SASEGT. This CDR3 is CASMMPGQGYNEQFF. The CDR3 DNA is TGTGCCAGCATGATGCCGGGACAGGGTTACAATGAGCAGTTCTTC.

This clonotype appeared many times. The chain combines TRBV12-3 or TRBV12-4 with TRBJ2-5; TRBD1 aligns across 12 bases. V lost 6 bases, J lost 4 bases, and 6 bases stayed unmatched. The CDR3 loop spans 15 amino acids. The CDR3 nucleotides are TGTGCCAGCAGGCGCCGGGACAGGGGGCCAGAGACCCAGTACTTC. It codes for CASRRRDRGPETQYF.